One sample yielded the 26 T cell receptor beta chains listed below, sequenced in a study of shared clonotypes between healthy human individuals. Sequencing used immunoSEQ multiplex PCR; TCRdb keeps in-frame clones, though not all of them. The sample consists of about 490,000 clones, about 82% of them appearing once. What was sequenced was PBMCs. These receptors were collected from a woman aged 35 to 49 in good health. Some clones in this sample may be carry-over from other donors' samples.

V gene TRBV7-6 combines with J gene TRBJ2-7, with 8 bases that match TRBD1. V lost 1 base and J lost 4; bases outside the gene matches: 6. The CDR3 totals 15 residues. CDR1 is SGHVS and CDR2 is FNYEAQ in the germline V gene. This CDR3 is CASSLGQGAGYEQYF. CDR3 nucleotides: TGTGCCAGCAGCTTAGGGCAGGGGGCGGGATACGAGCAGTACTTC. The full variable domain, its missing parts supplied by reference TRBV7-6 and TRBJ2-7, is GAGVSQSPRYKVTKRGQDVALRCDPISGHVSLYWYRQALGQGPEFLTYFNYEAQQDKSGLPNDRFSAERPEGSISTLTIQRTEQRDSAMYRCASSLGQGAGYEQYFGPGTRLTVT.

This clone appeared many times. The chain links TRBV5-1 to TRBJ2-3, with a weak D call TRBD2 (5 bases). Germline CDR1 reads SGHRS; CDR2 reads YFSETQ. V gave up 7 bases and J gave up 2 bases, with 14 bases separating them. CDR3 length: 14 residues. DNA of the CDR3: TGCGCCAGCGCCCCCGGGGTCTTCACAGATACGCAGTATTTT. Amino acid sequence: CASAPGVFTDTQYF.

This chain connects TRBV18 to TRBJ1-2; D unresolved. Trimming cost V 4 bases and J 4 bases, with 7 bases left between them. Germline values: CDR1 KGHSH, CDR2 LQKENI. The length of the CDR3 is 12 residues. CDR3 nucleotides: TGTGCCAGCTCACAAAGACTCTATGGCTACACCTTC. Its translation is CASSQRLYGYTF.

Notes on this clone: A much larger clone lies a single base off, so this may be a read error. The chain links TRBV6-5 to TRBJ2-7, with no clear D. The CDR3 spans 11 residues. V was trimmed by 4 bases and J by 5 bases, leaving 6 bases between them. CDR1 is MNHEY, CDR2 SVGAGI, per germline. CDR3 sequence: CASSFFDEQYF. The CDR3 nucleotides read TGTGCCAGCAGTTTCTTTGACGAGCAGTACTTC.

This chain links TRBV9 with TRBJ1-1, with D unresolved. The CDR3 is made up of 14 amino acids. Trimming removed 0 bases at V and 10 bases at J, with 16 bases between. The germline gives CDR1 SGDLS, CDR2 YYNGEE. In DNA, the CDR3 is TGTGCCAGCAGCGTAGCTACGGAGGGTATGGGAGCTTTCTTT. Amino acid sequence: CASSVATEGMGAFF.

This clone was detected only once. This chain connects TRBV19 to TRBJ2-5; possibly TRBD1 or TRBD2 for D (7 bases each). This CDR3 is 15 amino acids long. Trimming shortened V by 1 base and J by 11 bases, and 20 bases separated the two germline ends. The germline V gene encodes CDR1 LNHDA and CDR2 SQIVND (reference sequence). This CDR3 reads CASSIVPTTGREQYF. Here the CDR3 DNA reads TGTGCCAGTAGTATAGTCCCGACGACAGGGAGGGAGCAGTACTTC.

The chain carries TRBV7-2 and TRBJ1-1, with D uncertain. From germline, CDR1 is SGHTA and CDR2 FQGNSA. Trimming took 1 base from V and 3 from J, leaving 12 bases between them. This CDR3 is built from 15 residues. As DNA, the CDR3 is TGTGCCAGCAGCTTAGGTCGCCAGGCGTACACTGAAGCTTTCTTT. The encoded protein is CASSLGRQAYTEAFF.

V usage is TRBV10-3 and J usage is TRBJ2-7; D is undetermined. This CDR3 contains 13 residues. Germline CDR1 is ENHRY and CDR2 is SYGVKD. Trimming pared 7 bases from V and 0 bases from J, leaving 10 bases between. CDR3 sequence: CAITPGFSYEQYF. The CDR3 nucleotides are TGTGCCATCACCCCGGGTTTCTCCTACGAGCAGTACTTC.

There are a few counts of this clone. This may be a read error: a much more frequent sequence differs by one nucleotide. The chain employs TRBV11-2 and TRBJ2-7, with 13 nucleotides matching TRBD2. Germline-derived CDR1 and CDR2 are SGHAT and FQNNGV. There are 15 residues in the CDR3. V was clipped by 5 bases and J by 2 bases; unmatched bases: 3. In DNA, the CDR3 is TGTGCCAGCAGCCCCGGGACTAGCGGGACCTACGAGCAGTACTTC. Its protein is CASSPGTSGTYEQYF.

Points on this clone: A junction boundary mismatches the germline segment, possibly from a read error. In nucleotides, the CDR3 is TGTGACAGCAGTTTTATAACGTCCCTCGACAGCTTCCTGAACACTGAAGCCTTCTTT. Translation gives CDSSFITSLDSFLNTEAFF. The chain joins TRBV28 to TRBJ1-1, with D perhaps TRBD1 (5 bases). This CDR3 spans 19 amino acids. Germline lookup yields CDR1 MDHEN and CDR2 SYDVKM.

The chain carries TRBV18 and TRBJ2-5; 7 bases match TRBD1. With V trimmed by 7 bases and J by 2 bases, 7 bases remained unmatched. Germline loops: CDR1 KGHSH, CDR2 LQKENI. The CDR3 contains 14 residues. The CDR3 loop is CASFSGTVQETQYF. The CDR3 region has the DNA TGTGCCAGCTTTTCCGGGACAGTACAAGAGACCCAGTACTTC.

This sequence joins TRBV7-8 and TRBJ1-5; D possibly corresponds to TRBD1 (5 bases). V was shortened by 1 base and J by 4 bases, with 8 bases between the two germline ends. The CDR3 has 14 amino acids. Germline V gene data show CDR1 as SGHVS and CDR2 as FQNEAQ. The CDR3 DNA reads TGTGCCAGCAGCTTAGGATCAGGGAATCAGCCCCAGCATTTT. Protein sequence: CASSLGSGNQPQHF. The full variable domain, completed using reference TRBV7-8 and TRBJ1-5, is GAGVSQSPRYKVAKRGQDVALRCDPISGHVSLFWYQQALGQGPEFLTYFQNEAQLDKSGLPSDRFFAERPEGSVSTLKIQRTQQEDSAVYLCASSLGSGNQPQHFGDGTRLSIL.

The chain has TRBV10-3 and TRBJ1-3, with TRBD1 matching over 9 bases. Germline lookup yields CDR1 ENHRY and CDR2 SYGVKD. After removal of 3 bases from V and 4 bases from J, the junction contained 4 bases not matched to a gene. The CDR3 is 15 amino acids. The CDR3 here is CAISDPGQGGNTIYF. The CDR3 bases are TGTGCCATCAGTGACCCGGGACAGGGAGGAAACACCATATATTTT.

Of note for this clone: A much larger clone sits a single nucleotide away, making a read error possible. Other DNA sequences in this sample translate to the same CDR3. The gene calls are TRBV28 and TRBJ1-2; D might be TRBD1 (5 bases). There are 12 residues in the CDR3. Germline V gene sequence: CDR1 MDHEN, CDR2 SYDVKM. The V and J ends lost 2 bases and 4 bases respectively, with 5 bases between them. In nucleotides, the CDR3 is TGTGCCAGCAGTTTACAGGGCTATGGCTACACCTTC. It yields the protein CASSLQGYGYTF.

With regard to this clone: This sequence may be a read error, since a much larger clone differs from it by one base. The genes are TRBV28 and TRBJ1-2; D may be TRBD1 (5 bases). Germline values: CDR1 MDHEN, CDR2 SYDVKM. The CDR3 extends over 14 amino acids. This CDR3 reads CACSLQPQGYGYTF. The CDR3 nucleotides read TGTGCCTGCAGTTTACAGCCCCAGGGCTATGGCTACACCTTC.

This clone showed up just once. Other DNA sequences of this sample code for an identical CDR3. The chain couples TRBV9 to TRBJ2-5; D is unresolved. The germline gives CDR1 SGDLS, CDR2 YYNGEE. The CDR3 runs to 16 residues. The V gene lost 4 bases and the J gene lost 2 bases, with 18 bases spanning the gap. The CDR3 region is CASSPWPGLMQETQYF. Written as DNA, the CDR3 is TGTGCCAGCAGCCCGTGGCCCGGGCTAATGCAAGAGACCCAGTACTTC.

The chain links TRBV13 to TRBJ2-3; 9 bases agree with TRBD1. This CDR3 comprises 16 residues. CDR1 and CDR2 (germline): PRHDT, FYEKMQ (reference sequence). V was clipped by 4 bases and J by 1 base; unmatched bases: 6. The CDR3 DNA sequence: TGTGCCAGCAGCTCCCGGGACAGGGAACGCACAGATACGCAGTATTTT. Its protein product is CASSSRDRERTDTQYF.

The sample holds a few counts of this clone. Other DNA sequences from this sample encode an identical CDR3 as well. The chain links TRBV28 to TRBJ1-5, with D unclear. The germline gives CDR1 MDHEN, CDR2 SYDVKM. This CDR3 spans 13 amino acids. Deletions cut 6 bases from V and 2 bases from J, with 8 bases between. CDR3 sequence: CASSDRGNQPQHF. The CDR3 DNA reads TGTGCCAGCAGCGATAGGGGCAATCAGCCCCAGCATTTT.

The genes are TRBV11-2 and TRBJ1-1; D is ambiguous. The germline CDR1 and CDR2 sequences are SGHAT and FQNNGV. This CDR3 has 13 amino acids. The ends were cut back, 3 bases at V and 8 bases at J, with 13 bases in the middle. The DNA of the CDR3 is TGTGCCAGCAGCTTTTATTTTAGGACGGAAGCTTTCTTT. Amino acid sequence: CASSFYFRTEAFF.

This clone has only a few counts. It differs at one base from a far larger clone, so likely a read error. This chain joins TRBV30 and TRBJ1-3; D is unresolved. Germline assignment: CDR1 GTSNPN and CDR2 SVGIG (reference sequence). The CDR3 is 13 residues long. Deletions cut 6 bases from V and 2 bases from J, with 11 bases between. The DNA of the CDR3 is TGTGCCTGCCACCGCGGTCCTGGAAACACCATATATTTT. Protein product: CACHRGPGNTIYF.

V is TRBV19 and J is TRBJ1-1, with D unresolved. The CDR3 loop spans 14 amino acids. Trimming removed 4 bases at V and 3 bases at J, with 12 bases between. CDR1 and CDR2 from the germline V gene are LNHDA and SQIVND (reference sequence). CDR3 nucleotides: TGTGCCAGTAGTACGAACAGCGATTACACTGAAGCTTTCTTT. Its translation: CASSTNSDYTEAFF.

This clone appeared a few times. The rearrangement joins TRBV19 to TRBJ1-2; D is undetermined. This CDR3 has 13 amino acids. Germline lookup yields CDR1 LNHDA and CDR2 SQIVND (reference sequence). The V end was cut by 7 bases, the J end by 10 bases, with 19 bases between. CDR3 loop: CASTPDGRPYYTF. DNA for the CDR3: TGTGCCAGTACCCCCGATGGACGACCGTACTACACCTTC.

CDR3 in DNA: TGTGCCAGCAGCTTGGAGATTGGGACAGGAGTTACGAAAGAAGCTTTCTTT. Amino acids: CASSLEIGTGVTKEAFF. The chain joins TRBV5-6 to TRBJ1-1; 8 bases map to TRBD1. V dropped 0 bases and J dropped 8; count of bases not matched to a gene: 15. The germline V gene has CDR1 SGHDT and CDR2 YYEEEE. CDR3 size: 17 residues. Combining the CDR3 with reference TRBV5-6 and TRBJ1-1 gives the whole variable domain DAGVTQSPTHLIKTRGQQVTLRCSPKSGHDTVSWYQQALGQGPQFIFQYYEEEERQRGNFPDRFSGHQFPNYSSELNVNALLLGDSALYLCASSLEIGTGVTKEAFFGQGTRLTVV.

This chain links TRBV14 with TRBJ2-1; 8 positions match TRBD2. This CDR3 is 14 amino acids long. CDR1 is SGHDN, CDR2 FVKESK, per germline. V lost 4 bases, J lost 2 bases, and 1 base stayed unmatched. The CDR3 loop is CASSLAGPYNEQFF. The CDR3, as DNA: TGTGCCAGCAGCCTAGCGGGACCCTACAATGAGCAGTTCTTC.

The V call is TRBV7-3, the J call TRBJ2-2; tentative D call: TRBD1 (5 bases). Germline CDR1 SGHTA, CDR2 FQGTGA. This CDR3 has 14 residues. Trimming left V 2 bases short and J 2 bases short, with 6 bases between. CDR3 protein: CASSLWGNTGELFF. DNA of the CDR3: TGTGCCAGCAGCTTATGGGGCAACACCGGGGAGCTGTTTTTT.

A word on this clone: Given a much more abundant clone one base away, this may be a read error. This same CDR3 is encoded by further DNA sequences in the sample. The chain couples TRBV6-6 to TRBJ2-6; no reliable D call. The CDR3 has 13 amino acids. The germline gives CDR1 MNHNY, CDR2 SVGAGI (reference sequence). CDR3: CASTESGANVLTF. The CDR3 region has the DNA TGCGCCAGCACCGAGAGTGGGGCCAACGTCCTGACTTTC.